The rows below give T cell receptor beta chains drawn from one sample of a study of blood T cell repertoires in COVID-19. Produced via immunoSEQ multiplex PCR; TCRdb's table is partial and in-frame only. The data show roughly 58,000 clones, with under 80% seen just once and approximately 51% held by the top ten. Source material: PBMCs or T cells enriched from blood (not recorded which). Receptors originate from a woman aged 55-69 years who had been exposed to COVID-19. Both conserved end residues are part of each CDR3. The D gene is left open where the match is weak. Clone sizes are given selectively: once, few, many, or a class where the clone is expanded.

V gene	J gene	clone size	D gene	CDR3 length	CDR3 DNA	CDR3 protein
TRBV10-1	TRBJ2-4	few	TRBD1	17	TGCGCCAGCAGTGGGACAGGGGTTAAGTTTACCAAAAACATTCAGTACTTC	CASSGTGVKFTKNIQYF
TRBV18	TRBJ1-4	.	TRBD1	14	TGTGCCAGCTCACCAACAGGGGGTTATGAAAAACTGTTTTTT	CASSPTGGYEKLFF
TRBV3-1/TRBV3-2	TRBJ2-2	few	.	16	TGTGCCAGCAGCCAACGGCGGGGCCAGAACACCGGGGAGCTGTTTTTT	CASSQRRGQNTGELFF
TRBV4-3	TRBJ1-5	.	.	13	TGCGCCAGCAGCCAAGATCTAGGACAGCCCCAGCATTTT	CASSQDLGQPQHF
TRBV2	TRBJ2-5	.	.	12	TGTGCCAGCAGTGCCCAGCGAGAGACCCAGTACTTC	CASSAQRETQYF
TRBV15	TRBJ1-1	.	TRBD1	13	TGTGCCACCAGCGACAGGGTCAACACTGAAGCTTTCTTT	CATSDRVNTEAFF
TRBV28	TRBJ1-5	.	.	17	TGTGCCAGCAGTTCTAACGTCCGGGGGGCTAACAATCAGCCCCAGCATTTT	CASSSNVRGANNQPQHF
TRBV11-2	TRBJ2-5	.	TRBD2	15	TGTGCCAGCAGCCCCCACGCGGGAGGCGGTGAGACCCAGTACTTC	CASSPHAGGGETQYF
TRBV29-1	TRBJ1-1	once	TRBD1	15	TGCAGCGTCGGCTCGACAGGGAACATGAACACTGAAGCTTTCTTT	CSVGSTGNMNTEAFF
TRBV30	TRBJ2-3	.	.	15	TGTGCCTGGAGTGCGGGGCGGGAATACACAGATACGCAGTATTTT	CAWSAGREYTDTQYF
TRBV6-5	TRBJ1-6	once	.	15	TGTGCCAGCAGACCCTGGGGGGACCTCAATTCACCCCTCCACTTT	CASRPWGDLNSPLHF
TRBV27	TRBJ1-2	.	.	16	TGTGCCAGCAGTTTACGCCGGGGGAGGACTAACTATGGCTACACCTTC	CASSLRRGRTNYGYTF
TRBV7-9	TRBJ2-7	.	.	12	TGTGCCAGCAGCCGACTAGAGAGGGAGCAGTACTTC	CASSRLEREQYF
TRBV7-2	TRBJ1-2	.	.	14	TGTGCCAGCAGCTTAGAACCGCGGGGATATGGCTACACCTTC	CASSLEPRGYGYTF
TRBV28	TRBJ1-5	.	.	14	TGTGCCAGCACCCAACAGGGTAAGCATCAGCCCCAGCATTTT	CASTQQGKHQPQHF
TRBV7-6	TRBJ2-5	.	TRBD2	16	TGTGCCAGCAGCTCGCAGAGACTAGCCTGGGGGGAGACCCAGTACTTC	CASSSQRLAWGETQYF
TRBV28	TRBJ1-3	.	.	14	TGTGCCAGCAAGGAGACCAGCTCTGGAAACACCATATATTTT	CASKETSSGNTIYF
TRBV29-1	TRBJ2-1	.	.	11	TGCAGCGTTGTTTTGGGAGGCCGGCAGTTCTTC	CSVVLGGRQFF
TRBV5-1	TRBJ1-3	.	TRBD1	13	TGCGCCAGCAGCTCGGGGACAGCTAACACCATATATTTT	CASSSGTANTIYF
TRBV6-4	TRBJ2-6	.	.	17	TGTGCCAGCAGTGAGATTGGCGGCAGTACTGGGGCCAACGTCCTGACTTTC	CASSEIGGSTGANVLTF
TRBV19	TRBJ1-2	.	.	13	TGTGCCAGTAGTGATAGACAGGCTAAGGGCTACACCTTC	CASSDRQAKGYTF
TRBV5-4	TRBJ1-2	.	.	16	TGTGCCAGCAGCTTGGGGACGAGGGCTGGGAACTATGGCTACACCTTC	CASSLGTRAGNYGYTF
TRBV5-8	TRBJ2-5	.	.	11	TGTGCCAGCAGCTACACCGAGACCCAGTACTTC	CASSYTETQYF
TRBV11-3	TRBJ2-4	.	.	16	TGTGCCAGCAGCTTAGGCCTGGGGCAGGGCGAAAACATTCAGTACTTC	CASSLGLGQGENIQYF
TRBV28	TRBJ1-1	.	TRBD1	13	TGTGCCAGCAGTTCCTACAGGGGGCAGGGGGCTTTCTTT	CASSSYRGQGAFF
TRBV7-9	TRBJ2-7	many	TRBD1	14	TGTGCCAGCAGCTCCCGATCGACAGGGGGCGAGCAGTACTTC	CASSSRSTGGEQYF
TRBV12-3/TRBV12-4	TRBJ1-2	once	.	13	TGTGCCAGCCGGGTTACGGGTCTCTATGGCTACACCTTC	CASRVTGLYGYTF
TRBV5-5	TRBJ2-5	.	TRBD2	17	TGTGCCAGCAGCTCTGGACCGGGACTAGCGGACCAAGAGACCCAGTACTTC	CASSSGPGLADQETQYF
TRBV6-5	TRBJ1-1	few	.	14	TGTGCCAGCAGTTACGACAGGCGAGGAACTGAAGCTTTCTTT	CASSYDRRGTEAFF
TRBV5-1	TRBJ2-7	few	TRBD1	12	TGCGCCAGCAGCTTGACCAGGGGGGAGCAGTACTTC	CASSLTRGEQYF
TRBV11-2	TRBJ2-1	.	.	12	TGTGCCAGCAGCCGGAGCGGCTATGAGCAGTTCTTC	CASSRSGYEQFF
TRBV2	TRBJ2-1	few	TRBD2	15	TGTGCCAGCAGTGTCTCGCGGGAGGCCTACAATGAGCAGTTCTTC	CASSVSREAYNEQFF
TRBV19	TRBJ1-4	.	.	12	TGTGCCAGTAGTATAGCGAATGAAAAACTGTTTTTT	CASSIANEKLFF
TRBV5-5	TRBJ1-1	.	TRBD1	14	TGTGCCAGCAGCTCTCGACAGGGCTTGGGTGAAGCTTTCTTT	CASSSRQGLGEAFF
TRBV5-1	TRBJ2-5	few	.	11	TGCGCCAGCTCCTCGGGGGAGACCCAGTACTTC	CASSSGETQYF
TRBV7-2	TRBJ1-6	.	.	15	TGTGCCAGCAGCTTAGTGGCAGTCGATAATTCACCCCTCCACTTT	CASSLVAVDNSPLHF
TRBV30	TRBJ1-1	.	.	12	TGTGCCTGTGAACTAATGAACACTGAAGCTTTCTTT	CACELMNTEAFF
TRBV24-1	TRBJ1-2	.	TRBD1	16	TGTGCCACCAGTGATCCGGCAGGGGAAGGACAGGATGGCTACACCTTC	CATSDPAGEGQDGYTF
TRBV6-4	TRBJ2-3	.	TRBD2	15	TGTGCCAGCAGTGCTAGCGGGGGGCAAACAGATACGCAGTATTTT	CASSASGGQTDTQYF
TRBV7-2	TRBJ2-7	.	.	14	TGTGCCAGCAGCTTATCTGCTAGCCAGTACGAGCAGTACTTC	CASSLSASQYEQYF
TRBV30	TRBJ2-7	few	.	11	TGTGCCTGGAGTAATCAGTACGAGCAGTACTTC	CAWSNQYEQYF
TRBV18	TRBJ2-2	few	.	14	TGTGCCAGCTCACCAGTGATGGCAGGCGGGGAGCTGTTTTTT	CASSPVMAGGELFF
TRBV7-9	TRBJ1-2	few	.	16	TGTGCCAGCAGCCCGCGGGGCGGCAAGCATAACTATGGCTACACCTTC	CASSPRGGKHNYGYTF
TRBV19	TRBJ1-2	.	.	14	TGTGCCAGTTTCACAGGGAGCCTCTCCTATGGCTACACCTTC	CASFTGSLSYGYTF